The present T cell receptor (beta chain) was sequenced within a study of T cells after posttransplantation cyclophosphamide. A remark on this clone: Its antigen is as yet unknown.

Produced via immunoSEQ multiplex PCR; TCRdb's table is partial and in-frame only. The sample comprises 50,000 to 65,000 clones, about 86% of which are singletons, and roughly 2.8% rests with the top ten. Deletions cut 3 bases from V and 7 bases from J, with 17 bases between. This CDR3 spans 15 amino acids. The germline CDR1 and CDR2 sequences are LNHNV and YYDKDF (reference sequence). General study points: Later post-transplant blood repertoires were often dominated by donor CD8+ memory clones. TRB clonality was highly associated with recipient CMV seropositivity and reactivation. Blood and skin or GI T cell repertoires showed limited TRB overlap.

This rearrangement joins TRBV15 to TRBJ2-3, with D perhaps TRBD2 (6 bases). Source material: PBMCs. This sequence was found in a man aged 30-40 years with a blood cancer, CMV-positive, and with a related stem cell donor. The CDR3: CATSRGGTFQYTQYF. Written as DNA, the CDR3 is TGTGCCACCAGCAGGGGGGGAACGTTTCAATATACGCAGTATTTT.